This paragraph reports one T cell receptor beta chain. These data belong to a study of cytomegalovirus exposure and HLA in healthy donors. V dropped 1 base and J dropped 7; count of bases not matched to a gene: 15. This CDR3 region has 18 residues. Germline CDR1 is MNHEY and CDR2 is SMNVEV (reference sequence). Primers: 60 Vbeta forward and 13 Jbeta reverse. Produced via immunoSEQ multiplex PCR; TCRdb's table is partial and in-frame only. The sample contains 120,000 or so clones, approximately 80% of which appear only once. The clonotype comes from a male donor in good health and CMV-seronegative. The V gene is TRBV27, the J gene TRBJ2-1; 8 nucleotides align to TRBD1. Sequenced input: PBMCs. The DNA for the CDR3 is TGTGCCAGCAGTTTATGGGGACAGGCGGGACACAAAGAGAATGAGCAGTTCTTC. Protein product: CASSLWGQAGHKENEQFF.